This T cell receptor (beta chain) was recovered during a study of sequential checkpoint blockade in melanoma. Study in general: Arm A got nivolumab then ipilimumab; arm B the reverse, 1:1. Both treatment sequences were followed by maintenance nivolumab.

Per the germline V gene, CDR1 is SGHVS and CDR2 is FQNEAQ. The CDR3 has 16 residues. V was clipped by 2 bases and J by 5 bases; unmatched bases: 10. Profiling relied on immunoSEQ multiplex PCR, and the TCRdb table lists in-frame clones only, not all of them. The sample holds about 40,000 clones, more than 80% seen once. Specified treatment: randomized to nivolumab then ipilimumab (arm A) or the reverse (arm B). None of the patients previously received DNA-damaging chemotherapy. PBMC sorting kept live CD3+CD8+ cells without CD19 or CD56. Sample: CD8+ T cells sorted from blood (inferred from file names), taken from a patient given nivolumab and ipilimumab in sequence. The chain has TRBV7-8 and TRBJ2-7; 9 bases are a match to TRBD2. This receptor was taken from a human donor with melanoma. The chain's CDR3 is CASSLFGSGSLHEQYF. The CDR3 region has the DNA TGTGCCAGCAGCTTATTCGGTAGCGGGAGTCTCCACGAGCAGTACTTC.